This entry is about one TCR beta chain. This clonotype has just a few counts. Its cognate antigen has yet to be identified. There are no base qualities to consult, and no much larger clone falls within one base. PBMCs were isolated by Ficoll-Paque density gradient centrifugation. Sequenced on an Illumina NovaSeq 6000. TCRalpha and TCRbeta cDNA libraries were built by 5'RACE with constant-segment primers, adding sample barcodes and unique molecular identifiers. RNA was extracted from every sample with Trizol reagent. Amplification of the libraries took two PCR steps, and the second step added a second sample barcode plus Illumina TruSeq adapters. The libraries were sequenced on an Illumina NovaSeq using 2 x 150 bp paired-end reads. Concerning the study's data processing: The reads were demultiplexed and collapsed into UMI-guided consensus sequences using migec v1.2.7. Using mixcr v2.1.11, the UMI consensuses were aligned to TRA and TRB V and J templates and assembled into clonotypes. Clonotypes were classified as expanded or contracted when called significant by both edgeR and NoisET, with noise models trained on biological replicates. For edgeR calls, the thresholds were a false discovery rate-adjusted p below 0.01 and a log2 fold-change of 1. As an exploratory analysis of dynamics, max-normalized trajectories of the 1000 most abundant clonotypes were examined by PCA with hierarchical clustering. The CD4 or CD8 phenotype of responding clones was assigned using the separately sequenced CD4+ and CD8+ repertoires. TCRdb passed the public sequencing reads through fastp at Q25 and MiXCR, retaining productive beta sequences. Here each entry gathers all rows of one CDR3 protein and keeps the most common genes and DNA. The V and J calls follow TCRdb's processing rather than the paper's. The sample data list roughly 110,000 distinct CDR3 sequences, and over 15% of these were observed just once. The top ten hold approximately 28% of the sample.

This sample stems from a study of T-cell memory formation after mild COVID-19 (dated by TCRdb to about 2021). Background on the whole study: TCR sequence clusters from the two donors were largely donor specific. In two donors, T-cell clones that expanded and contracted after mild COVID-19 were followed by sequencing TCRalpha and TCRbeta repertoires longitudinally. Two young, previously healthy adult volunteers made up the cohort, one male and one female. What the work shows at the level of the full study, not this receptor alone: SARS-CoV-2 specificity of the second-wave clones peaking on day 37 was not confirmed. Contracting CD4+ clones appeared mostly in the CM and EM memory subsets, whereas CD8+ clones were enriched in EMRA. Only a couple of mild cases were covered in the study, and larger cohorts including severe cases with pre-infection samples were considered necessary. Some responding clones were found in pre-infection memory, which suggests that pre-existing cross-reactive memory T cells took part in the SARS-CoV-2 response. From day 15 to 85, contracting clones showed balanced CD4/CD8 phenotypes, whereas a second wave of clones that expanded from day 15 to 37 leaned towards CD4+.

The CDR3 goes from the cysteine to the phenylalanine over 17 residues. Solely the CDR3 DNA is kept, with 51 bases framed from the first base. From a lookup of the germline V gene, CDR1 and CDR2 are SGHVS and FQNEAQ. V is shortened by 1 base, J by 1 base, and the region joining them spans 17 bases. The chain was built from TRBV7-8 and TRBJ2-7; the D segment could be TRBD1, given 6 matching bases. The clonotype comes from an adult woman who had mild COVID-19 (a few samples of this study predate the infection). The sample titles of this study are shuffled in the database, so cell type and time point are left out; the donor was told from shared clones. What was sequenced was PBMCs or a T cell subset sorted from them (not recorded which). The DNA reads as follows: TGTGCCAGCAGCTTAGACGTCGGACAGCCCTTTTCCTACGAGCAGTACTTC. Translated, this is CASSLDVGQPFSYEQYF. The full variable domain, completed from the reference TRBV7-8 and TRBJ2-7 proteins outside the CDR3, reads GAGVSQSPRYKVAKRGQDVALRCDPISGHVSLFWYQQALGQGPEFLTYFQNEAQLDKSGLPSDRFFAERPEGSVSTLKIQRTQQEDSAVYLCASSLDVGQPFSYEQYFGPGTRLTVT.